This T cell receptor (beta chain) was obtained from a study of CD8 T cells in ankylosing spondylitis. Overall study findings and caveats: What appeared characteristic of ankylosing spondylitis blood was a TCR beta motif of seven to nine highly homologous variants.

This CDR3 has 14 amino acids. CDR1 is MGHDK and CDR2 is SYGVNS in the germline V gene. Deletions cut 6 bases from V and 7 bases from J, with 16 bases between. A few counts support this clonotype. Its antigen is unidentified. TCRdb re-derived calls from the 5' RACE reads in MiXCR, one entry per CDR3 protein. Of approximately 500,000 distinct CDR3 sequences listed, approximately 11% are singletons. Sequencing input: blood, either unsorted or a sorted T cell fraction (not recorded which). The chain uses TRBV25-1 and TRBJ2-1, with a possible D match to TRBD2 (6 bases). The TCR comes from a male donor with ankylosing spondylitis. CDR3: CASSPGTRRNEQFF. As DNA, the CDR3 is TGTGCCAGCAGCCCCGGGACTCGGCGAAATGAGCAGTTCTTC. The entire variable domain, with the rest obtained from reference TRBV25-1 and TRBJ2-1, is as follows: EADIYQTPRYLVIGTGKKITLECSQTMGHDKMYWYQQDPGMELHLIHYSYGVNSTEKGDLSSESTVSRIRTEHFPLTLESARPSHTSQYLCASSPGTRRNEQFFGPGTRLTVL.